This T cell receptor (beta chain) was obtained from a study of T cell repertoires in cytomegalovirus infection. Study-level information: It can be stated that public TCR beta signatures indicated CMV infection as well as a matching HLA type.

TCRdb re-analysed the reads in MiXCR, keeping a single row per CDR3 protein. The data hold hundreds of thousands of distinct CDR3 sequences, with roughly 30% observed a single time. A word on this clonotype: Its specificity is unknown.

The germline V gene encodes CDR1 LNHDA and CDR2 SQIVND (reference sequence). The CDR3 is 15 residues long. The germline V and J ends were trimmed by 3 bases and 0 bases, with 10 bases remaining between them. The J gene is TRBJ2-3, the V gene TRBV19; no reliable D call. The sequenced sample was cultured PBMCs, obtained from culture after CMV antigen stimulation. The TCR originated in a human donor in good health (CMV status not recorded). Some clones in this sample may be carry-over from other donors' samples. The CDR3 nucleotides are TGTGCCAGTAGTATCCGCGGCCCCAGCACAGATACGCAGTATTTT. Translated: CASSIRGPSTDTQYF.